Below are 15 T cell receptor beta chains sequenced from a single sample in a study of prognosis after radiotherapy for stage I lung cancer. The TCR beta CDR3 region was amplified from genomic DNA, with two rounds of multiplex PCR being used for the amplification. Gene-specific primers for each TRBV and TRBJ gene drove first-round PCR. TCRdb reprocessed the multiplex PCR reads via MiXCR and lists one record per CDR3 protein. This table has over 20,000 distinct CDR3 sequences, 35% to 45% appearing once. The sequences come from PBMCs, collected before or after stereotactic body radiation therapy (not recorded which). The origin of the receptors is a donor over 45 with non-small cell lung cancer.

V is TRBV9 and J is TRBJ2-3; 12 bases line up with TRBD2. Germline V gene data show CDR1 as SGDLS and CDR2 as YYNGEE. V shed 0 bases and J 2 bases; nucleotides not matched to a gene: 4. The CDR3 loop spans 17 amino acids. CDR3 region: CASSVAASGRDTDTQYF. In nucleotides, the CDR3 is TGTGCCAGCAGCGTAGCTGCTAGCGGGAGGGACACAGATACGCAGTATTTT.

This clonotype was detected many times. V is TRBV12-3 or TRBV12-4 and J is TRBJ2-5, with 15 positions matching TRBD2. After removal of 7 bases from V and 4 bases from J, the junction contained 7 bases not matched to a gene. This CDR3 has 16 residues. In DNA, the CDR3 is TGTGCCAGCACTCGGACTAGCGGGAGGGCCTTAGAGACCCAGTACTTC. It specifies CASTRTSGRALETQYF.

This clonotype was counted ten times or more. This chain links TRBV27 with TRBJ1-1, with D maybe TRBD1 (6 bases). The CDR3 contains 14 residues. CDR1 and CDR2 (germline): MNHEY, SMNVEV (reference sequence). The V end lost 4 bases, the J end lost 3 bases, and 12 bases lay between the germline ends. This chain's CDR3 is CASSSLTGYTEAFF. For the CDR3, the DNA is TGTGCCAGCAGTTCCCTCACAGGGTACACTGAAGCTTTCTTT.

This clonotype appeared many times. V usage is TRBV6-1 and J usage is TRBJ2-5; D is perhaps TRBD1 or TRBD2 (5 bases each). The germline V gene has CDR1 MNHNS and CDR2 SASEGT. The V and J ends lost 4 bases and 5 bases respectively, with 17 bases between them. The CDR3 spans 15 residues. The CDR3 coding sequence is TGTGCCAGCAGTGTATCCAGGGTGGGGGTCGAGACCCAGTACTTC. Amino acids: CASSVSRVGVETQYF.

V gene TRBV6-1 combines with J gene TRBJ1-1; D remains ambiguous. The CDR3 has 17 amino acids. Trimming took 6 bases from V and 4 from J, leaving 24 bases between them. Germline CDR1 MNHNS, CDR2 SASEGT. This chain's CDR3 is CASRSLTCGAWGTEAFF. As DNA, the CDR3 is TGTGCCAGCAGGTCCCTGACATGTGGCGCTTGGGGCACTGAAGCTTTCTTT.

The chain combines TRBV28 with TRBJ1-1, with D tentatively TRBD1 (5 bases). Looked up from germline, CDR1 is MDHEN and CDR2 is SYDVKM. CDR3 length equals 14 residues. V lost 3 bases and J lost 1, with 9 bases in between. Here the CDR3 DNA reads TGTGCCAGCAGTTTGCCAGGGCAGAACACTGAAGCTTTCTTT. Amino acid sequence: CASSLPGQNTEAFF.

Written as DNA, the CDR3 is TGTGCCAGCAGTTACTCGTTCGGACCCACGGAGACTGAAGCTTTCTTT. Translated: CASSYSFGPTETEAFF. J is TRBJ1-1 and V is TRBV6-2 or TRBV6-3; no firm D call. V was cut by 0 bases and J by 5 bases, with 16 bases left in between. Germline-derived CDR1 and CDR2 are MNHEY and SVGEGT. The CDR3 totals 16 residues.

This clonotype has a count of ten or more. The DNA for the CDR3 is TGCAGTGCTAAGCGGGACTACGAGCAGTACTTC. It yields the protein CSAKRDYEQYF. This sequence joins TRBV20-1 and TRBJ2-7; TRBD2 matches 7 bases. The CDR3 covers 11 residues. V dropped 4 bases and J dropped 3; count of bases not matched to a gene: 0. CDR1 DFQATT and CDR2 SNEGSKA come from the germline V gene (reference sequence).

The V and J genes are TRBV11-2 and TRBJ2-3; D unclear. The CDR3 sequence is 13 residues long. CDR1 is SGHAT, CDR2 FQNNGV, per germline. V lost 3 bases and J lost 4, with 8 bases in between. In DNA form, the CDR3 reads TGTGCCAGCAGCTTTTCGGGTTCAGATACGCAGTATTTT. It encodes CASSFSGSDTQYF.

Turning to this clonotype: A single base is all that separates this from a far larger clone, so a read error is likely. The rearrangement joins TRBV6-2 or TRBV6-3 to TRBJ1-1, with 10 positions matching TRBD1. CDR3 length: 17 amino acids. The germline CDR1 and CDR2 sequences are MNHEY and SVGEGT. With 6 bases clipped from V and 4 bases from J, the junction kept 14 bases outside the gene matches. CDR3 DNA sequence: TGTGCCAGCAGGTCCCTGACAGGGGGCGCTTGGGTCACTGAAGCTTTCTTT. Its translation: CASRSLTGGAWVTEAFF.

There are many counts of this clonotype. V and J are TRBV11-3 and TRBJ1-3, with unresolved D. Germline V gene lookup returns CDR1 SGHNT and CDR2 YENEEA. The CDR3 has 14 residues. Trimming took off 3 bases at V and 0 bases at J, with 6 bases between the two ends. This CDR3 is CASSFGDSGNTIYF. In nucleotides, the CDR3 is TGTGCCAGCAGCTTTGGGGACTCTGGAAACACCATATATTTT.

This clonotype was found many times. The V gene is TRBV12-3 or TRBV12-4, the J gene TRBJ2-7, with D unclear. Trimming left V 3 bases short and J 4 bases short, with 7 bases between. The CDR3 is 12 residues long. The CDR3 reads CASSFAKYEQYF. In DNA, the CDR3 is TGTGCCAGCAGTTTTGCGAAATACGAGCAGTACTTC.

A word on this clonotype: A single base separates this from a much larger clone, so it may be a read error. The chain employs TRBV6-2 or TRBV6-3 and TRBJ1-5, with D hard to call. V lost 7 bases and J lost 4, with 14 bases in between. The length of the CDR3 is 14 residues. Per the germline V gene, CDR1 is MNHEY and CDR2 is SVGEGT. CDR3 bases: TGTGCCAGCACCCCAGGAACAACTAATCAGCCCCAGCATTTT. It encodes CASTPGTTNQPQHF.

This clonotype has a count of ten or more. The J gene is TRBJ2-5, the V gene TRBV19, with no clear D. CDR1 and CDR2 (germline): LNHDA, SQIVND (reference sequence). V was shortened by 6 bases and J by 5 bases, with 10 bases between the two germline ends. This CDR3 contains 12 residues. The CDR3 protein is CASRQAGETQYF. Here the CDR3 DNA reads TGTGCCAGTAGGCAGGCTGGGGAGACCCAGTACTTC.

This clonotype was seen repeatedly, ten times or more. This sequence joins TRBV28 and TRBJ2-7; a possible D gene is TRBD1 (5 bases). The germline V and J ends were trimmed by 6 bases and 12 bases, with 15 bases remaining between them. The length of the CDR3 is 11 residues. Germline V CDR1 and CDR2: MDHEN, SYDVKM. The chain's CDR3 is CASSQNRLPYF. The CDR3 coding sequence is TGTGCCAGCAGCCAGAACAGGCTCCCGTACTTC. Full variable domain (outside the CDR3, taken from reference TRBV28 and TRBJ2-7): DVKVTQSSRYLVKRTGEKVFLECVQDMDHENMFWYRQDPGLGLRLIYFSYDVKMKEKGDIPEGYSVSREKKERFSLILESASTNQTSMYLCASSQNRLPYFGPGTRLTVT.